This T cell receptor (beta chain) originates from a study of OX40 agonist ivuxolimab in advanced cancers. V was clipped by 5 bases and J by 8 bases, with 15 bases between them. The CDR3 has 13 amino acids. Germline assignment: CDR1 LNHDA and CDR2 SQIVND (reference sequence). TCRdb's table, derived via immunoSEQ multiplex PCR, lists solely in-frame clones and lacks some. The sample has 45,000 to 60,000 clones; 90% to 95% are singletons. The chain combines TRBV19 with TRBJ1-2; no firm D call. This receptor was identified in an adult with an advanced solid tumor such as melanoma, head and neck, liver or kidney cancer. Sequences were derived from CD4+ or CD8+ T cells sorted from blood, sampled in a trial of the OX40 agonist ivuxolimab. The CDR3 is CASSDVWMEGYTF. The CDR3, as DNA: TGTGCCAGTAGTGACGTCTGGATGGAGGGCTACACCTTC.